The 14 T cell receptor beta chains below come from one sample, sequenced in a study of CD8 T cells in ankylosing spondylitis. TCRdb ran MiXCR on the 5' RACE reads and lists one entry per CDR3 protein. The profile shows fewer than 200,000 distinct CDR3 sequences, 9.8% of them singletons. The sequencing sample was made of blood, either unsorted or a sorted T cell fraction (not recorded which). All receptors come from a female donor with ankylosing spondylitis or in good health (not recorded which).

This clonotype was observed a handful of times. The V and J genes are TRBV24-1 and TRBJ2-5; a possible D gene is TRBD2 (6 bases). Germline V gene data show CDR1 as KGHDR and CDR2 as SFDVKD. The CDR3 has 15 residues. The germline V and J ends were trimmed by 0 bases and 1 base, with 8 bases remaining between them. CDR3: CATSDLVGGQETQYF. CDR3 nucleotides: TGTGCCACCAGTGATTTGGTGGGGGGCCAAGAGACCCAGTACTTC.

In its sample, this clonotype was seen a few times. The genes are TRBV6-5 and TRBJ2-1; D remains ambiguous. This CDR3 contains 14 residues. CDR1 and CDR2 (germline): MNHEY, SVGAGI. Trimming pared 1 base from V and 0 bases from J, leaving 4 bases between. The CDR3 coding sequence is TGTGCCAGCAGTTACTACTACTCCTACAATGAGCAGTTCTTC. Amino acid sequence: CASSYYYSYNEQFF.

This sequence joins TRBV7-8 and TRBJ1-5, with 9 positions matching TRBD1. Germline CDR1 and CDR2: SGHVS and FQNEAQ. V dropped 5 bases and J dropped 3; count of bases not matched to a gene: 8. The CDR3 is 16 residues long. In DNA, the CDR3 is TGTGCCAGCAGCCCCGGGACAGGGAGAGACAATCAGCCCCAGCATTTT. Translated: CASSPGTGRDNQPQHF.

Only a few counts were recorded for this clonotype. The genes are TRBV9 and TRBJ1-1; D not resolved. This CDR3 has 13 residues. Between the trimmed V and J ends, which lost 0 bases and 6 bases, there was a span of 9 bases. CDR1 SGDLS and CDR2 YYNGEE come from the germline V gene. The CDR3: CASSVGLVAEAFF. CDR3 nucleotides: TGTGCCAGCAGCGTAGGACTTGTTGCTGAAGCTTTCTTT.

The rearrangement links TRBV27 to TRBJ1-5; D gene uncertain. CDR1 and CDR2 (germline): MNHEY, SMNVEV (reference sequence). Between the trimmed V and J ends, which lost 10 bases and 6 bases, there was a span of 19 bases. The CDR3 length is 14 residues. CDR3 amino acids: CATRFPGDGQPQHF. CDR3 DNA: TGTGCCACCCGATTCCCTGGGGATGGTCAGCCCCAGCATTTT.

The CDR3 DNA is TGTGCCAGCAGCCTGGGGGGGCGGGAGTTGCAAGAGACCCAGTACTTC. As protein: CASSLGGRELQETQYF. V is TRBV4-2 and J is TRBJ2-5, with a tentative D call TRBD2 (7 bases). Per the germline V gene, CDR1 is LGHNA and CDR2 is YNFKEQ. Trimming took off 4 bases at V and 2 bases at J, with 17 bases between the two ends. The CDR3 consists of 16 residues.

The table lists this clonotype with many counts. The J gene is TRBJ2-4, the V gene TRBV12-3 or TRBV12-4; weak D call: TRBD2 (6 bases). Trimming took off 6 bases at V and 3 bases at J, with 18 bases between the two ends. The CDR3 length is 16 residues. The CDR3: CASRPASGLHKNIQYF. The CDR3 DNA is TGTGCCAGCAGGCCGGCGTCGGGACTTCACAAAAACATTCAGTACTTC.

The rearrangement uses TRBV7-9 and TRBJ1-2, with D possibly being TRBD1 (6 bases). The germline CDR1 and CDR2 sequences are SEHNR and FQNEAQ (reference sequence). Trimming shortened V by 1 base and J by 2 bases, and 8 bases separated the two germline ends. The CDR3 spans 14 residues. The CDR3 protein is CASSLGDTNYGYTF. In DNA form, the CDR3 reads TGTGCCAGCAGCTTAGGGGACACCAACTATGGCTACACCTTC.

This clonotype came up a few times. This CDR3 reads CASSLEFSETQYF. CDR3 DNA: TGTGCCAGCAGCTTGGAGTTTTCGGAGACCCAGTACTTC. The J gene is TRBJ2-5, the V gene TRBV7-9; D not certain. Trimming removed 3 bases from V and 5 bases from J, with 10 bases in between. Germline assignment: CDR1 SEHNR and CDR2 FQNEAQ (reference sequence). This CDR3 is built from 13 residues.

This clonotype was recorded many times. In nucleotides, the CDR3 is TGTGCCAGCAGTTTCACTTTCAATCAGCCCCAGCATTTT. Its protein is CASSFTFNQPQHF. This chain joins TRBV27 and TRBJ1-5; no clear D gene. Germline CDR1 and CDR2: MNHEY and SMNVEV (reference sequence). With 3 bases removed from V and 3 bases from J, the gap between germline ends came to 6 bases. The CDR3 runs 13 residues.

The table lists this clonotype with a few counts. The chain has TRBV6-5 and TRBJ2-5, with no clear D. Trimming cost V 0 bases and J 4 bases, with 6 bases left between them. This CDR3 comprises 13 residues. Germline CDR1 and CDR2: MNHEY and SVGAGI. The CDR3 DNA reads TGTGCCAGCAGTTACTCACCTCGAGAGACCCAGTACTTC. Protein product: CASSYSPRETQYF.

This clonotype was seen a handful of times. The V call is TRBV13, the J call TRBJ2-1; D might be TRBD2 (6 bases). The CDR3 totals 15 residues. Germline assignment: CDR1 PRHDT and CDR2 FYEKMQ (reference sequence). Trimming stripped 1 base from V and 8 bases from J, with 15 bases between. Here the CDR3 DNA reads TGTGCCAGCAGCTTAGAAACAGAGACTAGGGATGAGCAGTTCTTC. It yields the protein CASSLETETRDEQFF.

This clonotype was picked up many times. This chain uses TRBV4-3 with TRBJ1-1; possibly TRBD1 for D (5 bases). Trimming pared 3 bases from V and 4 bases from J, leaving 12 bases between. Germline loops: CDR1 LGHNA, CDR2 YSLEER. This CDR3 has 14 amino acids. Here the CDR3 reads CASSQGREGTEAFF. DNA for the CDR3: TGCGCCAGCAGCCAGGGACGGGAGGGCACTGAAGCTTTCTTT.

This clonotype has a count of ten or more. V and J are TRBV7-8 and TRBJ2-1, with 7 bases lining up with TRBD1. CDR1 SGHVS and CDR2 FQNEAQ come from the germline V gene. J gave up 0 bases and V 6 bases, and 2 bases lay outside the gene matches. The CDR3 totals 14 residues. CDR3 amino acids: CASSWDSSYNEQFF. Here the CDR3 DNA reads TGTGCCAGCAGTTGGGACAGCTCCTACAATGAGCAGTTCTTC.